The 5 T cell receptor beta chains reported below all come from one sample, sequenced in a study of T cell responses to AZD1222 COVID-19 vaccine. Assay: immunoSEQ multiplex PCR; the TCRdb copy retains only in-frame clones and omits some. The sample lists 75,000 to 100,000 clones, around nine tenths occurring once. This specimen was peripheral blood, taken on day 0 of AZD1222 vaccination. The receptors here all came from an adult in good health.

The chain combines TRBV7-2 with TRBJ1-1, with D unclear. Germline V CDR1 and CDR2: SGHTA, FQGNSA. The CDR3 has 13 residues. Trimming shortened V by 5 bases and J by 3 bases, and 10 bases separated the two germline ends. CDR3 nucleotide sequence: TGTGCCAGCAGCCCAGAGGTCGACACTGAAGCTTTCTTT. Protein product: CASSPEVDTEAFF.

The chain recombines TRBV2 with TRBJ1-2; a possible D gene is TRBD1 (6 bases). From germline, CDR1 is SNHLY and CDR2 FYNNEI. Trimming removed 6 bases at V and 5 bases at J, with 10 bases between. The CDR3 has 12 amino acids. The CDR3 DNA follows: TGTGCCAGCAGGGACAGAAGTTATGGCTACACCTTC. It translates to CASRDRSYGYTF. The full variable domain, its missing parts supplied by reference TRBV2 and TRBJ1-2, is EPEVTQTPSHQVTQMGQEVILRCVPISNHLYFYWYRQILGQKVEFLVSFYNNEISEKSEIFDDQFSVERPDGSNFTLKIRSTKLEDSAMYFCASRDRSYGYTFGSGTRLTVV.

Only one count was recorded for this clone. V is TRBV6-4 and J is TRBJ2-1; 9 nucleotides align to TRBD1. V shed 2 bases, J shed 5 bases, and the junction held 4 bases outside the gene matches. The CDR3 length is 15 residues. Germline V gene lookup returns CDR1 MRHNA and CDR2 SNTAGT. CDR3 in DNA: TGTGCCAGCAGTGACGCACAGGGGGCCCACAATGAGCAGTTCTTC. Its protein is CASSDAQGAHNEQFF.

This sequence joins TRBV19 and TRBJ1-2; a weak D match, TRBD1 (6 bases). Trimming shortened V by 5 bases and J by 3 bases, and 16 bases separated the two germline ends. The CDR3 contains 15 residues. Germline V lookup: CDR1 LNHDA, CDR2 SQIVND (reference sequence). DNA for the CDR3: TGTGCCAGTAGTCCGGACAGCCGAGCTTACTATGGCTACACCTTC. It codes for CASSPDSRAYYGYTF.

V and J are TRBV7-9 and TRBJ2-2, with 8 bases that match TRBD1. The J segment lost 6 bases and the V segment lost 5 bases, leaving 5 bases of the junction unmatched. The CDR3 has 14 residues. Germline CDR1 SEHNR, CDR2 FQNEAQ (reference sequence). In DNA, the CDR3 is TGTGCCAGCAGCCCCGACAGGGGCCCCGGGGAGCTGTTTTTT. Its protein product is CASSPDRGPGELFF.